The 26 T cell receptor beta chains presented below share a single source sample, sequenced in a study of T cell responses to AZD1222 COVID-19 vaccine. Repertoires were generated with immunoSEQ multiplex PCR, while TCRdb's copy carries only in-frame clones and drops some. The sample lists about 85,000 clones, 85% to 90% occurring once. The sample in question was peripheral blood, obtained on day 0 of MenACWY control vaccination. All receptors derive from an adult in good health.

This chain links TRBV7-2 with TRBJ2-1; 11 bases fit TRBD2. The CDR3 is 15 amino acids. Germline CDR1 and CDR2: SGHTA and FQGNSA. The V segment lost 8 bases and the J segment 6 bases; nucleotides outside the gene matches: 9. The CDR3 coding sequence is TGTGCCAGCCATTCTAGCGGGGGGAGAATCAATGAGCAGTTCTTC. This gives the protein CASHSSGGRINEQFF.

The chain has TRBV30 and TRBJ2-5, with D possibly matching TRBD2 (7 bases). This CDR3 is built from 14 residues. CDR1 and CDR2 from the germline V gene are GTSNPN and SVGIG (reference sequence). V was shortened by 2 bases and J by 4 bases, with 14 bases between the two germline ends. CDR3 bases: TGTGCCTGGAGTCTCGGGGGGCGAAGAGAGACCCAGTACTTC. Protein product: CAWSLGGRRETQYF.

The chain recombines TRBV9 with TRBJ1-6; the D gene is possibly TRBD1 (6 bases). Per the germline V gene, CDR1 is SGDLS and CDR2 is YYNGEE. Trimming removed 3 bases at V and 8 bases at J, with 12 bases between. The CDR3 covers 14 residues. Written as DNA, the CDR3 is TGTGCCAGCAGCGAGGCAGGGGATCATTCACCCCTCCACTTT. It codes for CASSEAGDHSPLHF. The full variable domain, its missing parts supplied by reference TRBV9 and TRBJ1-6, is DSGVTQTPKHLITATGQRVTLRCSPRSGDLSVYWYQQSLDQGLQFLIQYYNGEERAKGNILERFSAQQFPDLHSELNLSSLELGDSALYFCASSEAGDHSPLHFGNGTRLTVT.

The V and J genes are TRBV6-2 or TRBV6-3 and TRBJ1-3; D gene unclear. Trimming stripped 0 bases from V and 4 bases from J, with 13 bases between. The CDR3 has 16 amino acids. Germline V gene sequence: CDR1 MNHEY, CDR2 SVGEGT. As DNA, the CDR3 is TGTGCCAGCAGTTACTCACCGGGCCGAGGAGGAAACACCATATATTTT. Translated, it gives CASSYSPGRGGNTIYF.

This chain connects TRBV5-1 to TRBJ2-5; D is ambiguous. The V end lost 0 bases, the J end lost 3 bases, and 6 bases lay between the germline ends. Germline V gives CDR1 SGHRS, CDR2 YFSETQ. The CDR3 has 13 amino acids. CDR3 DNA: TGCGCCAGCAGCTTGGTGGTAGAAGAGACCCAGTACTTC. This gives the protein CASSLVVEETQYF.

V usage is TRBV3-1 (or the pseudogene TRBV3-2) and J usage is TRBJ2-6; TRBD1 might be the D (5 bases). Deletions cut 4 bases from V and 0 bases from J, with 7 bases between. Germline V gene sequence: CDR1 LGHDT, CDR2 YNNKEL (reference sequence). The length of the CDR3 is 15 residues. The CDR3 DNA follows: TGTGCCAGCAGCCGAGACAGCTCTGGGGCCAACGTCCTGACTTTC. Protein: CASSRDSSGANVLTF.

This clone was observed a single time. The chain recombines TRBV7-9 with TRBJ2-3, with D possibly being TRBD1 (7 bases). Trimming pared 4 bases from V and 3 bases from J, leaving 26 bases between. Germline lookup yields CDR1 SEHNR and CDR2 FQNEAQ (reference sequence). The CDR3 extends over 19 amino acids. CDR3 coding DNA: TGTGCCAGCAGCTCCCCAGGAGGGCCGACAGGGCTTGGAACAGATACGCAGTATTTT. Its protein product is CASSSPGGPTGLGTDTQYF.

The rearrangement joins TRBV7-9 to TRBJ1-1, with 9 bases aligning to TRBD1. The J segment lost 3 bases and the V segment lost 2 bases, leaving 7 bases of the junction unmatched. The germline V gene encodes CDR1 SEHNR and CDR2 FQNEAQ (reference sequence). The CDR3 totals 16 residues. The CDR3: CASSLPIRTGDTEAFF. The CDR3 nucleotides read TGTGCCAGCAGCTTACCCATAAGGACAGGGGACACTGAAGCTTTCTTT.

This chain links TRBV10-2 with TRBJ2-5; D is uncertain. Trimming took off 3 bases at V and 5 bases at J, with 13 bases between the two ends. The CDR3 loop spans 14 amino acids. Germline CDR1 reads WSHSY; CDR2 reads SAAADI. DNA for the CDR3: TGCGCCAGCAGTGAAGCTTTAAATCGGGAGACCCAGTACTTC. Its translation: CASSEALNRETQYF.

The rearrangement links TRBV2 to TRBJ1-5; TRBD1 matches 12 bases. The CDR3 has 14 residues. J gave up 7 bases and V 4 bases, and 2 bases lay outside the gene matches. Germline V gene lookup returns CDR1 SNHLY and CDR2 FYNNEI. CDR3 coding DNA: TGTGCCAGCAGTGGGGACAGGGGGCGACAGCCCCAGCATTTT. This encodes CASSGDRGRQPQHF. Full variable domain (missing parts from reference TRBV2 and TRBJ1-5): EPEVTQTPSHQVTQMGQEVILRCVPISNHLYFYWYRQILGQKVEFLVSFYNNEISEKSEIFDDQFSVERPDGSNFTLKIRSTKLEDSAMYFCASSGDRGRQPQHFGDGTRLSIL.

The chain links TRBV10-3 to TRBJ2-3; tentatively, D is TRBD1 (6 bases). From germline, CDR1 is ENHRY and CDR2 SYGVKD. This CDR3 has 12 amino acids. The V gene lost 6 bases and the J gene lost 9 bases, with 13 bases spanning the gap. The DNA for the CDR3 is TGTGCCATCAGCAGGGGTGGTGAGACGCAGTATTTT. Amino acid sequence: CAISRGGETQYF.

The genes are TRBV12-3 or TRBV12-4 and TRBJ1-2; a possible D gene is TRBD1 (5 bases). There are 13 residues in the CDR3. Trimming removed 6 bases at V and 8 bases at J, with 16 bases between. The CDR3 nucleotides read TGTGCCAGCAGCCCCGGCCCGGGGGACGGCTACACCTTC. It is translated as CASSPGPGDGYTF.

This chain links TRBV5-5 with TRBJ1-2; D ambiguous. The V and J ends lost 0 bases and 4 bases respectively, with 7 bases between them. In germline, CDR1 is SGHKS, CDR2 YYEKEE (reference sequence). The CDR3 extends over 13 amino acids. CDR3 region: CASSLAGFYGYTF. CDR3 sequence (DNA): TGTGCCAGCAGCTTGGCAGGATTCTATGGCTACACCTTC.

This clone was seen once. CDR3 region: CASSLVAQVRNEKLFF. The CDR3, as DNA: TGTGCCAGCAGTTTAGTGGCGCAGGTCCGCAATGAAAAACTGTTTTTT. The chain links TRBV28 to TRBJ1-4; D is uncertain. The CDR3 runs 16 residues. V shed 2 bases and J shed 5 bases, with 15 bases lying between them. Germline V gene data show CDR1 as MDHEN and CDR2 as SYDVKM.

The chain recombines TRBV6-5 with TRBJ2-7; possible D gene TRBD1, 6 bases. V was shortened by 7 bases and J by 7 bases, with 17 bases between the two germline ends. Germline-derived CDR1 and CDR2 are MNHEY and SVGAGI. This CDR3 region has 13 residues. The CDR3 protein is CASTTGPYREQYF. DNA for the CDR3: TGTGCCAGCACGACAGGCCCCTACCGGGAGCAGTACTTC.

This clone was seen just once. The V gene is TRBV6-5, the J gene TRBJ2-7; D might be TRBD1 or TRBD2, each matching 5 bases. Trimming pared 2 bases from V and 5 bases from J, leaving 19 bases between. The germline V gene encodes CDR1 MNHEY and CDR2 SVGAGI. This CDR3 region has 16 residues. This chain's CDR3 is CASSYPMLGTVHEQYF. The DNA of the CDR3 is TGTGCCAGCAGTTACCCCATGCTGGGGACGGTGCACGAGCAGTACTTC.

This chain connects TRBV30 to TRBJ1-2; a weak D match, TRBD1 (6 bases). Germline CDR1 GTSNPN, CDR2 SVGIG (reference sequence). This CDR3 region has 13 residues. With 0 bases removed from V and 7 bases from J, the gap between germline ends came to 12 bases. The CDR3 DNA reads as TGTGCCTGGAGTGTACAAGGGGGAGGTGGCTACACCTTC. It encodes CAWSVQGGGGYTF.

The rearrangement links TRBV29-1 to TRBJ2-3; 9 bases map to TRBD2. With V trimmed by 8 bases and J by 3 bases, 12 bases remained unmatched. CDR3 length equals 15 residues. Germline V CDR1 and CDR2: SQVTM, ANQGSEA. CDR3 sequence: CSLTTGGGATDTQYF. The CDR3 bases are TGCAGCCTGACGACTGGCGGGGGGGCAACAGATACGCAGTATTTT.

J is TRBJ1-1 and V is TRBV13, with unresolved D. Trimming shortened V by 0 bases and J by 1 base, and 3 bases separated the two germline ends. This CDR3 has 13 residues. Germline assignment: CDR1 PRHDT and CDR2 FYEKMQ (reference sequence). The CDR3 loop reads CASSLGPNTEAFF. CDR3 coding DNA: TGTGCCAGCAGCTTAGGACCGAACACTGAAGCTTTCTTT.

As regards this clone: At the DNA level, this CDR3 is encoded by other sequences in the same sample as well. This chain connects TRBV19 to TRBJ1-1, with D tentatively TRBD1 (5 bases). Germline V gives CDR1 LNHDA, CDR2 SQIVND (reference sequence). The CDR3 length is 14 residues. Trimming removed 3 bases at V and 1 base at J, with 9 bases between. The CDR3 loop is CASSIDRKNTEAFF. The CDR3 nucleotides are TGTGCCAGTAGTATTGACAGAAAGAACACTGAAGCTTTCTTT.

The rearrangement uses TRBV7-2 and TRBJ1-1; D not resolved. Trimming removed 1 base at V and 1 base at J, with 10 bases between. CDR3 length equals 15 residues. Germline V gene data show CDR1 as SGHTA and CDR2 as FQGNSA. CDR3 bases: TGTGCCAGCAGCTTAGGTAATCGGCAGAACACTGAAGCTTTCTTT. This translates into CASSLGNRQNTEAFF.

The chain carries TRBV2 and TRBJ1-6; tentative D call: TRBD1 (6 bases). Trimming removed 6 bases from V and 6 bases from J, with 9 bases in between. CDR3 length: 13 residues. CDR1 is SNHLY and CDR2 is FYNNEI in the germline V gene. The CDR3 DNA sequence: TGTGCCAGCAGCCTCAGGGGTAATTCACCCCTCCACTTT. Protein: CASSLRGNSPLHF. Looking up the rest from reference TRBV2 and TRBJ1-6 gives the full variable domain: EPEVTQTPSHQVTQMGQEVILRCVPISNHLYFYWYRQILGQKVEFLVSFYNNEISEKSEIFDDQFSVERPDGSNFTLKIRSTKLEDSAMYFCASSLRGNSPLHFGNGTRLTVT.

The chain joins TRBV5-8 to TRBJ2-1; unclear D gene. Trimming pared 7 bases from V and 12 bases from J, leaving 11 bases between. The CDR3 contains 10 residues. From germline, CDR1 is SGHTS and CDR2 YDEGEE. CDR3 nucleotides: TGTGCCAGCCGACCCCGGCTGCAGTTCTTC. Its protein product is CASRPRLQFF.

This clone appeared once. This rearrangement joins TRBV10-3 to TRBJ1-4; D not resolved. Trimming took 0 bases from V and 6 from J, leaving 14 bases between them. CDR1 is ENHRY and CDR2 is SYGVKD in the germline V gene. The CDR3 is made up of 16 amino acids. Written as DNA, the CDR3 is TGTGCCATCAGTGAGTCGGCTGGGGTAGTTGATGAAAAACTGTTTTTT. Translation gives CAISESAGVVDEKLFF.

The chain couples TRBV9 to TRBJ2-1; TRBD2 aligns across 11 bases. Germline CDR1 and CDR2: SGDLS and YYNGEE. Trimming removed 3 bases from V and 4 bases from J; junction bases left unmatched: 3. The CDR3 loop spans 15 amino acids. CDR3 region: CASSGPSGGYNEQFF. CDR3 DNA sequence: TGTGCCAGCAGCGGACCTAGCGGGGGGTACAATGAGCAGTTCTTC.

The chain has TRBV11-2 and TRBJ2-7; D gene unclear. Trimming removed 0 bases at V and 0 bases at J, with 12 bases between. Germline CDR1 and CDR2: SGHAT and FQNNGV. This CDR3 comprises 16 residues. CDR3 nucleotide sequence: TGTGCCAGCAGCTTAGAACAGTTGTCAGTCTCCTACGAGCAGTACTTC. It codes for CASSLEQLSVSYEQYF.